Listed here are 30 T cell receptor beta chains from one sample, sequenced in a study of vaccination effects on CD4 cells after COVID-19. Their target antigens are unknown. With the ViraFEST assay, the study expanded antigen-specific CD4+ T cells using viral peptide pools, then sequenced them. It was after 10 days of culture that CD4+ T cells were isolated. Vaccine recipients lacked prior SARS-CoV-2 infection and had negative nucleocapsid antibodies. TCRdb keeps only in-frame clones here, not all; method: immunoSEQ multiplex PCR. The sample lists 25,000 or so clones, around 71% occurring once. The material sequenced was CD4+ T cells from PBMCs cultured with HCoV-OC43 spike peptides, taken before COVID-19 vaccination. Noted subset: HCoV-OC43 spike overlapping peptide pool stimulation. These receptors were taken from a human donor who received a COVID-19 vaccine.

The J gene is TRBJ2-3, the V gene TRBV6-5; D gene uncertain. CDR3 length: 14 residues. Germline V gives CDR1 MNHEY, CDR2 SVGAGI. V lost 4 bases and J lost 1, with 9 bases in between. DNA for the CDR3: TGTGCCAGCAGTTTCGACTGGGGCACAGATACGCAGTATTTT. Encoded protein: CASSFDWGTDTQYF.

This sequence joins TRBV10-3 and TRBJ1-1; D is perhaps TRBD1 (5 bases). The CDR3 is made up of 15 amino acids. The germline V gene encodes CDR1 ENHRY and CDR2 SYGVKD. V was shortened by 8 bases and J by 2 bases, with 18 bases between the two germline ends. The CDR3 nucleotides are TGTGCCATCCGACTAGGGGAGGAGGTAAACACTGAAGCTTTCTTT. It translates to CAIRLGEEVNTEAFF.

The chain recombines TRBV28 with TRBJ1-5, with D hard to call. Germline lookup yields CDR1 MDHEN and CDR2 SYDVKM. The CDR3 extends over 12 amino acids. The V gene lost 6 bases and the J gene lost 5 bases, with 8 bases spanning the gap. The CDR3 coding sequence is TGTGCCAGCAGAGAAGGAGATCAGCCCCAGCATTTT. Translation: CASREGDQPQHF.

V and J are TRBV5-6 and TRBJ2-1; D not resolved. V shed 1 base and J shed 9 bases, with 5 bases lying between them. The CDR3 covers 11 residues. Germline-derived CDR1 and CDR2 are SGHDT and YYEEEE. The CDR3 sequence: CASSLPPEQFF. The CDR3 nucleotides are TGTGCCAGCAGCTTGCCTCCTGAGCAGTTCTTC. The entire variable domain, with the rest obtained from reference TRBV5-6 and TRBJ2-1, is as follows: DAGVTQSPTHLIKTRGQQVTLRCSPKSGHDTVSWYQQALGQGPQFIFQYYEEEERQRGNFPDRFSGHQFPNYSSELNVNALLLGDSALYLCASSLPPEQFFGPGTRLTVL.

The chain uses TRBV5-4 and TRBJ2-1; 8 bases line up with TRBD1. Looked up from germline, CDR1 is SGHNT and CDR2 is YYREEE (reference sequence). The CDR3 loop spans 14 amino acids. The J segment lost 8 bases and the V segment lost 5 bases, leaving 9 bases of the junction unmatched. CDR3 DNA sequence: TGTGCCAGCAGAACAGGGGGAACTGTGGATGAGCAGTTCTTC. The encoded protein is CASRTGGTVDEQFF.

This chain links TRBV10-3 with TRBJ2-1; no definite D call. Trimming pared 3 bases from V and 10 bases from J, leaving 10 bases between. This CDR3 is built from 12 residues. CDR1 is ENHRY and CDR2 is SYGVKD in the germline V gene. The CDR3 loop is CAISDNNKEQFF. The CDR3 DNA reads as TGTGCCATCAGTGACAATAATAAGGAGCAGTTCTTC.

The chain has TRBV9 and TRBJ1-1; no reliable D call. The CDR3 contains 15 residues. Trimming took off 0 bases at V and 4 bases at J, with 13 bases between the two ends. Germline V gives CDR1 SGDLS, CDR2 YYNGEE. In DNA form, the CDR3 reads TGTGCCAGCAGCGTAGAATCCCGGGATCCCACTGAAGCTTTCTTT. It encodes CASSVESRDPTEAFF.

The chain couples TRBV2 to TRBJ1-5, with D perhaps TRBD1 (5 bases). Germline lookup yields CDR1 SNHLY and CDR2 FYNNEI. This CDR3 has 15 residues. Trimming took 3 bases from V and 4 from J, leaving 13 bases between them. CDR3 nucleotides: TGTGCCAGCAGTGAGGGGCTCACCGATAATCAGCCCCAGCATTTT. This sequence encodes CASSEGLTDNQPQHF.

V gene TRBV9 combines with J gene TRBJ2-7; no firm D call. The CDR3 is 16 residues long. Per the germline V gene, CDR1 is SGDLS and CDR2 is YYNGEE. V lost 0 bases to trimming and J lost 6 bases, with 19 bases between them. The CDR3 region is CASSVAGVGQKGEQYF. CDR3 in DNA: TGTGCCAGCAGCGTAGCCGGCGTGGGCCAAAAAGGCGAGCAGTACTTC.

This clone has only a few counts. The chain links TRBV5-4 to TRBJ2-2, with 9 bases that match TRBD1. The CDR3 is 15 amino acids. The junction had 3 bases not matched to a gene; V was cut back by 1 base and J by 5 bases. Germline assignment: CDR1 SGHNT and CDR2 YYREEE (reference sequence). The CDR3 is CASSLIGQGTGELFF. The CDR3 nucleotides are TGTGCCAGCAGCTTGATTGGACAGGGGACCGGGGAGCTGTTTTTT.

This rearrangement joins TRBV25-1 to TRBJ2-3; 14 nucleotides line up with TRBD2. After removal of 7 bases from V and 2 bases from J, the junction contained 8 bases not matched to a gene. Germline CDR1 reads MGHDK; CDR2 reads SYGVNS. The CDR3 length is 17 residues. The chain's CDR3 is CASTPGLAGATTDTQYF. The CDR3 region has the DNA TGTGCCAGCACACCGGGACTAGCGGGGGCCACCACAGATACGCAGTATTTT. Combining the CDR3 with reference TRBV25-1 and TRBJ2-3 gives the whole variable domain EADIYQTPRYLVIGTGKKITLECSQTMGHDKMYWYQQDPGMELHLIHYSYGVNSTEKGDLSSESTVSRIRTEHFPLTLESARPSHTSQYLCASTPGLAGATTDTQYFGPGTRLTVL.

The chain has TRBV30 and TRBJ1-1; D not resolved. The germline gives CDR1 GTSNPN, CDR2 SVGIG (reference sequence). V was cut by 3 bases and J by 1 base, with 9 bases left in between. The CDR3 loop spans 13 amino acids. In nucleotides, the CDR3 is TGTGCCTGGAGACGGACGGCGAACACTGAAGCTTTCTTT. It translates to CAWRRTANTEAFF.

The rearrangement uses TRBV4-2 and TRBJ2-3; 8 nucleotides line up with TRBD2. The CDR3 is 16 residues long. With V trimmed by 4 bases and J by 3 bases, 9 bases remained unmatched. Looked up from germline, CDR1 is LGHNA and CDR2 is YNFKEQ. The CDR3 DNA sequence: TGTGCCAGCAGCCCCCACACTCCGGGAGGGACAGATACGCAGTATTTT. Its protein product is CASSPHTPGGTDTQYF.

The chain employs TRBV5-3 and TRBJ2-7, with TRBD2 matching 8 bases. TRBV5-3 belongs to the ORF category, with a function that is uncertain. J lost 4 bases, V lost 0 bases, and 21 bases had no gene match. The CDR3 extends over 20 amino acids. This CDR3 is CARSLVLGLGAPPLPYEQYF. The CDR3 nucleotides read TGTGCCAGAAGCTTGGTTCTGGGACTAGGCGCTCCCCCTCTTCCTTACGAGCAGTACTTC.

This sequence joins TRBV6-5 and TRBJ2-5; 11 bases align to TRBD2. The CDR3 covers 15 residues. Germline values: CDR1 MNHEY, CDR2 SVGAGI. The V gene end was trimmed by 6 bases and the J gene end by 1 base; junction bases not matched to a gene: 4. The chain's CDR3 is CASRPGTSGQETQYF. CDR3 DNA sequence: TGTGCCAGCAGACCCGGGACTAGCGGCCAAGAGACCCAGTACTTC.

CDR3 nucleotides: TGTGCCAGTAGTTTTGAAGGATTTGGTAGGGCTTTCTTT. Translating it yields CASSFEGFGRAFF. V and J are TRBV19 and TRBJ1-1; no definite D call. The CDR3 consists of 13 residues. Trimming left V 5 bases short and J 11 bases short, with 18 bases between. Germline CDR1 reads LNHDA; CDR2 reads SQIVND (reference sequence). The entire variable domain, with the rest obtained from reference TRBV19 and TRBJ1-1, is as follows: DGGITQSPKYLFRKEGQNVTLSCEQNLNHDAMYWYRQDPGQGLRLIYYSQIVNDFQKGDIAEGYSVSREKKESFPLTVTSAQKNPTAFYLCASSFEGFGRAFFGQGTRLTVV.

CDR3 sequence (DNA): TGTGCCAGCAGCCTCAACCAAGCGGGAGAATCGGATACGCAGTATTTT. Translated, it gives CASSLNQAGESDTQYF. The chain carries TRBV4-2 and TRBJ2-3, with 8 bases that match TRBD2. Germline loops: CDR1 LGHNA, CDR2 YNFKEQ. CDR3 length: 16 amino acids. With V trimmed by 4 bases and J by 6 bases, 12 bases remained unmatched.

This chain links TRBV6-5 with TRBJ1-5; no clear D gene. CDR1 is MNHEY and CDR2 is SVGAGI in the germline V gene. V was pared by 5 bases and J by 5 bases, with 16 bases between. The CDR3 runs 15 residues. This CDR3 is CASSPVREFDQPQHF. CDR3 bases: TGTGCCAGCAGTCCCGTTAGGGAATTTGATCAGCCCCAGCATTTT.

The chain carries TRBV24-1 and TRBJ2-5, with 7 bases matching TRBD2. With 4 bases clipped from V and 5 bases from J, the junction kept 3 bases outside the gene matches. This CDR3 has 13 amino acids. The germline CDR1 and CDR2 sequences are KGHDR and SFDVKD. CDR3 amino acids: CATSEFGRETQYF. The CDR3, as DNA: TGTGCCACCAGTGAATTCGGGAGGGAGACCCAGTACTTC.

This rearrangement joins TRBV5-5 to TRBJ1-6; no firm D call. The CDR3 sequence is 16 residues long. Germline V CDR1 and CDR2: SGHKS, YYEKEE (reference sequence). V was pared by 0 bases and J by 5 bases, with 12 bases between. The CDR3, as DNA: TGTGCCAGCAGCTTGGGGCAGGACGTCAATAATTCACCCCTCCACTTT. It codes for CASSLGQDVNNSPLHF.

The chain employs TRBV6-5 and TRBJ2-7; 11 bases map to TRBD2. This CDR3 contains 14 residues. The junction had 0 bases not matched to a gene; V was cut back by 2 bases and J by 3 bases. CDR1 and CDR2 (germline): MNHEY, SVGAGI. CDR3 DNA: TGTGCCAGCAGTTACCTAGCGGGAGGCTACGAGCAGTACTTC. Translating gives CASSYLAGGYEQYF.

The chain recombines TRBV2 with TRBJ2-2; D remains unclear. CDR3 length equals 16 residues. The V end was cut by 3 bases, the J end by 2 bases, with 13 bases between. Germline CDR1 reads SNHLY; CDR2 reads FYNNEI. The DNA for the CDR3 is TGTGCCAGCAGTGACGCCGTTTCGACTAACACCGGGGAGCTGTTTTTT. Translating it yields CASSDAVSTNTGELFF.

The rearrangement links TRBV7-9 to TRBJ2-3; a possible D gene is TRBD1 (5 bases). Germline-derived CDR1 and CDR2 are SEHNR and FQNEAQ (reference sequence). The CDR3 has 14 residues. V was clipped by 2 bases and J by 3 bases, with 9 bases between them. This chain's CDR3 is CASSLKSGTDTQYF. The CDR3 nucleotides are TGTGCCAGCAGCTTAAAATCAGGGACAGATACGCAGTATTTT.

J is TRBJ1-2 and V is TRBV13; 7 nucleotides line up with TRBD1. Germline V gives CDR1 PRHDT, CDR2 FYEKMQ (reference sequence). V gave up 3 bases and J gave up 7 bases; unmatched junction bases: 8. The CDR3 length is 14 residues. CDR3 bases: TGTGCCAGCAGCTTGACAGGGTTAGGGGGTGGCTACACCTTC. Its protein is CASSLTGLGGGYTF.

The CDR3 bases are TGTGCCAGTAGTATAGTGGAGGGTAGCACTGAAGCTTTCTTT. It codes for CASSIVEGSTEAFF. The chain employs TRBV19 and TRBJ1-1; D gene ambiguous. This CDR3 has 14 amino acids. Germline V gives CDR1 LNHDA, CDR2 SQIVND (reference sequence). Trimming left V 1 base short and J 4 bases short, with 10 bases between.

V is TRBV2 and J is TRBJ2-7; unclear D gene. Trimming shortened V by 5 bases and J by 0 bases, and 5 bases separated the two germline ends. The CDR3 loop spans 12 amino acids. Germline CDR1 and CDR2: SNHLY and FYNNEI. The DNA of the CDR3 is TGTGCCAGCAGTCCCAACTCCTACGAGCAGTACTTC. Its protein product is CASSPNSYEQYF.

This clone was counted between two and nine times. This chain uses TRBV24-1 with TRBJ2-1; D gene unclear. The germline V gene has CDR1 KGHDR and CDR2 SFDVKD. This CDR3 is 16 amino acids long. The V end was cut by 5 bases, the J end by 4 bases, with 17 bases between. DNA for the CDR3: TGTGCCACCAGTGCCGTCACGCAGGCCCCATACAATGAGCAGTTCTTC. Amino acids: CATSAVTQAPYNEQFF.

The chain recombines TRBV18 with TRBJ2-6; possibly TRBD1 for D (5 bases). The V and J ends lost 4 bases and 0 bases respectively, with 7 bases between them. The germline gives CDR1 KGHSH, CDR2 LQKENI. The CDR3 contains 15 residues. In DNA form, the CDR3 reads TGTGCCAGCTCACAACAGGCCTCTGGGGCCAACGTCCTGACTTTC. Its translation: CASSQQASGANVLTF. The variable domain in full, completed from reference TRBV18 and TRBJ2-6, reads NAGVMQNPRHLVRRRGQEARLRCSPMKGHSHVYWYRQLPEEGLKFMVYLQKENIIDESGMPKERFSAEFPKEGPSILRIQQVVRGDSAAYFCASSQQASGANVLTFGAGSRLTVL.

This clone was detected only once. This chain joins TRBV30 and TRBJ1-1, with D unresolved. CDR1 and CDR2 from the germline V gene are GTSNPN and SVGIG (reference sequence). V shed 0 bases and J shed 5 bases, with 10 bases lying between them. The CDR3 runs to 13 residues. The CDR3 bases are TGTGCCTGGAGTGTACAGTCGGAGACTGAAGCTTTCTTT. Protein sequence: CAWSVQSETEAFF.

This sequence joins TRBV5-1 and TRBJ2-1, with D unclear. Germline CDR1 reads SGHRS; CDR2 reads YFSETQ. This CDR3 has 12 residues. The V and J ends lost 4 bases and 8 bases respectively, with 10 bases between them. The CDR3 loop reads CASSPSLDEQFF. The CDR3 region has the DNA TGCGCCAGCAGCCCGAGCCTAGATGAGCAGTTCTTC.